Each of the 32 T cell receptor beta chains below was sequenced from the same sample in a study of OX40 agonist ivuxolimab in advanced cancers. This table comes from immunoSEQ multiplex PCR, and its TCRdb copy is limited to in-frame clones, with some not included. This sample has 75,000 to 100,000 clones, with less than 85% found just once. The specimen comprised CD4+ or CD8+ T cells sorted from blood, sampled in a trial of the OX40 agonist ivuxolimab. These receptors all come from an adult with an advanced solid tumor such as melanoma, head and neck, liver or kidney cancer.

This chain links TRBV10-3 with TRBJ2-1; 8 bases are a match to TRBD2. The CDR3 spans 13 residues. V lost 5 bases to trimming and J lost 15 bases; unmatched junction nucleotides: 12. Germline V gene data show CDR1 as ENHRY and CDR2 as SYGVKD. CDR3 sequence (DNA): TGTGCCATCAGTTCGACCGCCGGGACTAGATCGTTCTTC. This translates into CAISSTAGTRSFF.

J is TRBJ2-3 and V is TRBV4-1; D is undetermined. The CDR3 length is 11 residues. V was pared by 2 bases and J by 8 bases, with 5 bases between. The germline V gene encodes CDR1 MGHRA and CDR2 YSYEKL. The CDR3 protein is CASSQLGTQYF. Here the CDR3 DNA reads TGCGCCAGCAGCCAATTGGGTACGCAGTATTTT.

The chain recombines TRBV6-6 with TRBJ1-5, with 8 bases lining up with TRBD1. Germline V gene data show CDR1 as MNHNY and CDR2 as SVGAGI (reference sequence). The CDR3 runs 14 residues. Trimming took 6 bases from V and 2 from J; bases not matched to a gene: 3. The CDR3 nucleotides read TGTGCCAGCAGGACAGGGGAAGGCAATCAGCCCCAGCATTTT. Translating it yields CASRTGEGNQPQHF.

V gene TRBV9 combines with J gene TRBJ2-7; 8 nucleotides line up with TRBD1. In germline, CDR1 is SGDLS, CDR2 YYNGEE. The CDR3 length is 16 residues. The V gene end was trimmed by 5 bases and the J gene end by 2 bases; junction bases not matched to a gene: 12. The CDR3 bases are TGTGCCAGCAGTTCAGACCCCGGGACAGGAACCTACGAGCAGTACTTC. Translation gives CASSSDPGTGTYEQYF.

The CDR3 is CASSINRVNTGELFF. As DNA, the CDR3 is TGCGCCAGCAGCATCAACAGGGTAAACACCGGGGAGCTGTTTTTT. This chain links TRBV5-1 with TRBJ2-2; a weak D match, TRBD1 (6 bases). Germline lookup yields CDR1 SGHRS and CDR2 YFSETQ. V gave up 4 bases and J gave up 2 bases, with 12 bases separating them. There are 15 residues in the CDR3.

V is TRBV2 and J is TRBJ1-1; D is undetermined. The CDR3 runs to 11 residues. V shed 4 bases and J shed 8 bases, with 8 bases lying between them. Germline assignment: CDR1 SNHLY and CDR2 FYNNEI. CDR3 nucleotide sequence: TGTGCCAGCAGTGCGGCACGGGAAGCTTTCTTT. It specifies CASSAAREAFF.

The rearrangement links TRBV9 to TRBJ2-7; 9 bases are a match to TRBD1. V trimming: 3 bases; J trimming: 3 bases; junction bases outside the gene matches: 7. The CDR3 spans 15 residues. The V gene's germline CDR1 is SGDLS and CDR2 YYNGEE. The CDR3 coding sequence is TGTGCCAGCAGCGGACAAACAGGGGGCCTCTACGAGCAGTACTTC. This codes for CASSGQTGGLYEQYF.

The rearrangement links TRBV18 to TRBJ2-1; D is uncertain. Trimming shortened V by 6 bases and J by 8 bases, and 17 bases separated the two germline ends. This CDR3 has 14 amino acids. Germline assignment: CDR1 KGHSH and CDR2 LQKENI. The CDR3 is CASSPRVGEDEQFF. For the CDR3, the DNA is TGTGCCAGCTCCCCCAGAGTAGGCGAGGATGAGCAGTTCTTC.

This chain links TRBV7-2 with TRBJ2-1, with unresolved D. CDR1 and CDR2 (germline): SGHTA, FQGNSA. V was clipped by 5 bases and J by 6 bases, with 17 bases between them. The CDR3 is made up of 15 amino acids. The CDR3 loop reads CASSPGRGHRNEQFF. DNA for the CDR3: TGTGCCAGCAGCCCCGGACGCGGTCACCGCAATGAGCAGTTCTTC.

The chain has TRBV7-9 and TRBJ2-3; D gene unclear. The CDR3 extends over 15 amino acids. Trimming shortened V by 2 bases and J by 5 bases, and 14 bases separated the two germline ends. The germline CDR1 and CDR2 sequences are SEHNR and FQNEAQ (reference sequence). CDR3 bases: TGTGCCAGCAGCTTATACGTGGGAAGTAGAGATACGCAGTATTTT. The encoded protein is CASSLYVGSRDTQYF.

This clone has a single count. The CDR3 bases are TGTGCCAGCAGCTTGGTAGGCGGGGGGGTTTCGAATGATGAGCAGTTCTTC. Amino acid sequence: CASSLVGGGVSNDEQFF. The V call is TRBV5-4, the J call TRBJ2-1; 9 bases line up with TRBD2. CDR3 length equals 17 residues. The trim removed 0 bases at V and 8 bases at J, leaving 12 bases unmatched. Germline-derived CDR1 and CDR2 are SGHNT and YYREEE (reference sequence).

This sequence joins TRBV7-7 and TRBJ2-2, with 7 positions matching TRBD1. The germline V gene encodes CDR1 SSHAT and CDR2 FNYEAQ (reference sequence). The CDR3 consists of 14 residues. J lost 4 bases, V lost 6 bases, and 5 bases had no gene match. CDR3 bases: TGTGCCAGCAGACCGACAGGGAGCACCGGGGAGCTGTTTTTT. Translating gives CASRPTGSTGELFF.

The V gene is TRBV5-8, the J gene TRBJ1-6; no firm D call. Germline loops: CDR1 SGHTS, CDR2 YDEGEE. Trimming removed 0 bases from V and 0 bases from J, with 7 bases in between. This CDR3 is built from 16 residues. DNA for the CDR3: TGTGCCAGCAGCTTGGGCTCGAGCTCCTATAATTCACCCCTCCACTTT. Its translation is CASSLGSSSYNSPLHF.

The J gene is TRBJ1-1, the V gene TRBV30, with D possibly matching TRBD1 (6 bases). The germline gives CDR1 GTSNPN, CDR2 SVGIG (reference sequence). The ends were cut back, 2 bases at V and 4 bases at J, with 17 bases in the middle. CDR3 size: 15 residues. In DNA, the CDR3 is TGTGCCTGGAGTCCTCAAACAGGGCGGGGCACTGAAGCTTTCTTT. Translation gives CAWSPQTGRGTEAFF.

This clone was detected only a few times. CDR3 DNA sequence: TGTGCCACCCGAAGGACAGGGGGCTCGACTGTGGGCTACACCTTC. It codes for CATRRTGGSTVGYTF. The chain combines TRBV15 with TRBJ1-2, with TRBD1 matching 11 bases. CDR3 length: 15 amino acids. Unmatched junction bases numbered 13, after V lost 8 bases and J lost 8 bases. The germline CDR1 and CDR2 sequences are LNHNV and YYDKDF (reference sequence). Supplemented by reference TRBV15 and TRBJ1-2, the full variable domain reads DAMVIQNPRYQVTQFGKPVTLSCSQTLNHNVMYWYQQKSSQAPKLLFHYYDKDFNNEADTPDNFQSRRPNTSFCFLDIRSPGLGDTAMYLCATRRTGGSTVGYTFGSGTRLTVV.

CDR3 sequence (DNA): TGTGCCAGCAGCCGGAACTCTGGGACAGGGGAAGAGCAGTACTTC. Protein sequence: CASSRNSGTGEEQYF. V is TRBV7-8 and J is TRBJ2-7, with 10 positions matching TRBD1. V lost 5 bases, J lost 7 bases, and 11 bases stayed unmatched. The length of the CDR3 is 15 residues. Germline values: CDR1 SGHVS, CDR2 FQNEAQ.

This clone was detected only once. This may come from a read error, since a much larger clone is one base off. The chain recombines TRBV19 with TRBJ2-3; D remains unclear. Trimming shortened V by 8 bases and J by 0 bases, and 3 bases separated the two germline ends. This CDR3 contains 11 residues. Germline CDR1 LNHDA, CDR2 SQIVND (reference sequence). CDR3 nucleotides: TGTGCCAGTGGGAGCACAGATACGCAGTATTTT. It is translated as CASGSTDTQYF.

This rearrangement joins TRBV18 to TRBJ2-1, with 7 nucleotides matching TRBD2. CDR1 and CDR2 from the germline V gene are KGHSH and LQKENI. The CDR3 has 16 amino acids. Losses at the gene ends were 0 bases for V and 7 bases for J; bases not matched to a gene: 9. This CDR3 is CASSPPRREMSNEQFF. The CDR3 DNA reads TGTGCCAGCTCACCACCGAGGCGGGAGATGTCGAATGAGCAGTTCTTC. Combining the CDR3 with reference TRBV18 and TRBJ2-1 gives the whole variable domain NAGVMQNPRHLVRRRGQEARLRCSPMKGHSHVYWYRQLPEEGLKFMVYLQKENIIDESGMPKERFSAEFPKEGPSILRIQQVVRGDSAAYFCASSPPRREMSNEQFFGPGTRLTVL.

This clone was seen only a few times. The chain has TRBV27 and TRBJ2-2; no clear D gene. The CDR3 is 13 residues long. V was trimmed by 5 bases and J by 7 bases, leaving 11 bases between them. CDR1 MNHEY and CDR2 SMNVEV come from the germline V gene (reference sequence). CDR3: CASSTGFRGELFF. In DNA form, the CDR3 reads TGTGCCAGCAGTACCGGTTTTCGCGGGGAGCTGTTTTTT.

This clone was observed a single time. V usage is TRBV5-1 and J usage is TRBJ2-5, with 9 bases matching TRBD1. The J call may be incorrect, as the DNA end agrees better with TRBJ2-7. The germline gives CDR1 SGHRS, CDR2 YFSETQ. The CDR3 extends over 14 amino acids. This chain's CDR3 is CASSWTGVLYEQYF. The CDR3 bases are TGCGCCAGCAGCTGGACAGGGGTCCTTTACGAGCAGTACTTC.

CDR3 nucleotides: TGTGCCAGCAGCCCTGCCCTGAGGACTGAAGCTTTCTTT. The encoded protein is CASSPALRTEAFF. J is TRBJ1-1 and V is TRBV6-5; D gene uncertain. Trimming pared 6 bases from V and 5 bases from J, leaving 13 bases between. This CDR3 region has 13 residues. Germline V gene data show CDR1 as MNHEY and CDR2 as SVGAGI.

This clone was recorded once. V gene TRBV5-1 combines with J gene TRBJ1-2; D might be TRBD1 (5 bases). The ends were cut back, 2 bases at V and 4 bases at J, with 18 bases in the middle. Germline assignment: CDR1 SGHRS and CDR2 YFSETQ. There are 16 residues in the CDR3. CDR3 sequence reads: CASSFRPQGAGYGYTF. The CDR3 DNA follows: TGCGCCAGCAGCTTTCGCCCCCAAGGGGCGGGCTATGGCTACACCTTC.

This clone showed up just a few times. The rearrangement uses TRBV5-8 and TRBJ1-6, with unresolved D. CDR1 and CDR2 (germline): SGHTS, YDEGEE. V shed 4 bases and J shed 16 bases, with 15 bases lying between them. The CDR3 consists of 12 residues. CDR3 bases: TGTGCCAGCAGCCCCAACCCAGATAGGCTCCACTTT. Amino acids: CASSPNPDRLHF.

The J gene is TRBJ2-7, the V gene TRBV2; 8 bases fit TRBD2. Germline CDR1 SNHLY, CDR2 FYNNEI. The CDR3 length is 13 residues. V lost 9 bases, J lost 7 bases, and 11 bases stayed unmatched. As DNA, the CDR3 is TGTGCCAGGGGTGGTAGCGGGATGGGGGAGCAGTACTTC. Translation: CARGGSGMGEQYF. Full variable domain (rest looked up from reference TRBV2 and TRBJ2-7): EPEVTQTPSHQVTQMGQEVILRCVPISNHLYFYWYRQILGQKVEFLVSFYNNEISEKSEIFDDQFSVERPDGSNFTLKIRSTKLEDSAMYFCARGGSGMGEQYFGPGTRLTVT.

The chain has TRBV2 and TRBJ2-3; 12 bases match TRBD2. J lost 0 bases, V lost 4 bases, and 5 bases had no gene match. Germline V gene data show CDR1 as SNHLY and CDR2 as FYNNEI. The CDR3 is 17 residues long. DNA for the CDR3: TGTGCCAGCAGTGCCGGACTAGCGGGGCAAAGCACAGATACGCAGTATTTT. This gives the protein CASSAGLAGQSTDTQYF.

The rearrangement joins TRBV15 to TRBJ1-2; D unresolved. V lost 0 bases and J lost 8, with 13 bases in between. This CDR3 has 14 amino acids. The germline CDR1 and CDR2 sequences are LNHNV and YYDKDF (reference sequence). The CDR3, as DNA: TGTGCCACCAGCAGAGATTATCAATCCGGCGGCTACACCTTC. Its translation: CATSRDYQSGGYTF.

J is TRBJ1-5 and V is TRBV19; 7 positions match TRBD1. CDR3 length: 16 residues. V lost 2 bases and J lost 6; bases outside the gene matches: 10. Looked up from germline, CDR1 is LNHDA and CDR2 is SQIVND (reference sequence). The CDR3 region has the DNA TGTGCCAGTAGTATAATTACAGGGGAAAGGACTCAGCCCCAGCATTTT. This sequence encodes CASSIITGERTQPQHF.

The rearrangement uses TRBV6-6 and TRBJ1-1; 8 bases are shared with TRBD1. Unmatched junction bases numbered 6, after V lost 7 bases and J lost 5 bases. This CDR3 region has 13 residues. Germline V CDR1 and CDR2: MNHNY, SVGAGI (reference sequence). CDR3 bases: TGTGCCAGCACCCCGACAGGGGTAACTGAAGCTTTCTTT. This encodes CASTPTGVTEAFF.

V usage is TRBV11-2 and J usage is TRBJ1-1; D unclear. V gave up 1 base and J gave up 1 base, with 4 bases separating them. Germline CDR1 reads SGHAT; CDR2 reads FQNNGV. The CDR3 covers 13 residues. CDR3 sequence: CASSLVRNTEAFF. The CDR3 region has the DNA TGTGCCAGCAGCTTAGTTCGGAACACTGAAGCTTTCTTT.

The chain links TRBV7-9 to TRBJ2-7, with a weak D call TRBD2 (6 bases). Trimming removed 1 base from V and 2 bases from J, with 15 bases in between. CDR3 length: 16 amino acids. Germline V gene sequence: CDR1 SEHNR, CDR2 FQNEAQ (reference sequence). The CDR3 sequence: CASSLVAGSFPYEQYF. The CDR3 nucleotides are TGTGCCAGCAGCTTAGTCGCGGGGTCCTTTCCCTACGAGCAGTACTTC. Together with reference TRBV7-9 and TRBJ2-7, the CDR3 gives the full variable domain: DTGVSQNPRHKITKRGQNVTFRCDPISEHNRLYWYRQTLGQGPEFLTYFQNEAQLEKSRLLSDRFSAERPKGSFSTLEIQRTEQGDSAMYLCASSLVAGSFPYEQYFGPGTRLTVT.

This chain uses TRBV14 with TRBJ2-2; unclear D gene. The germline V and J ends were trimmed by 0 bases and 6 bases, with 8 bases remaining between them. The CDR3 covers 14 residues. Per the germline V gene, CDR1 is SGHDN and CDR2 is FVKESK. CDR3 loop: CASSQDPLSGELFF. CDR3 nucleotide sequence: TGTGCCAGCAGCCAAGACCCCCTCTCCGGGGAGCTGTTTTTT.

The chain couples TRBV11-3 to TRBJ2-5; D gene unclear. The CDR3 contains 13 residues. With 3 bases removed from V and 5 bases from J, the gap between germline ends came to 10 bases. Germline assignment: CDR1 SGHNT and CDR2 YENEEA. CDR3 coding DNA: TGTGCCAGCAGCTTTAGAAACGGGGAGACCCAGTACTTC. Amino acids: CASSFRNGETQYF.